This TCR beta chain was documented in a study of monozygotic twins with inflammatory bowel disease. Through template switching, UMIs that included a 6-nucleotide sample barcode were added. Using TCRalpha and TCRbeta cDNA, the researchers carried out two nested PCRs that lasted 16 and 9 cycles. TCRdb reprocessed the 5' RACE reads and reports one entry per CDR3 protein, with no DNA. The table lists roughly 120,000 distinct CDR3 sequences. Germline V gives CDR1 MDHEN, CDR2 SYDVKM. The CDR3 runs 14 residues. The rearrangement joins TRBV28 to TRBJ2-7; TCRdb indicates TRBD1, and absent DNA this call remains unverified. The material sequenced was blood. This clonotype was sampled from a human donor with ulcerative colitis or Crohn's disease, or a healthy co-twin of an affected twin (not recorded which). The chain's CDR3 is CASSPGLRSYEQYF.